This TCR beta chain was retrieved from a study of T-cell reconstitution after alpha-beta-depleted transplantation in children. The authors prepared the TCRbeta library with unique molecular identifiers. TCRdb called the PCR reads again in MiXCR, with one record for every CDR3 protein. The sample consists of some 500,000 distinct CDR3 sequences, 15% to 20% of them appearing once. Germline CDR1 is MNHEY and CDR2 is SVGAGI. The CDR3 spans 14 residues. J was trimmed by 5 bases and V by 1 base; bases with no gene match: 2. The origin of this receptor is a human donor who donated a stem cell graft to a child with acute lymphoblastic leukemia. The sample was PBMCs from the stem cell graft donor, taken from the stem cell graft. J is TRBJ1-2 and V is TRBV6-5, with TRBD1 matching over 9 bases. The CDR3 DNA reads as TGTGCCAGCAGTTACTACGACAGGGGGTATGGCTACACCTTC. As protein: CASSYYDRGYGYTF.